This is a list of T cell receptor beta chains from one sample in a study of cytomegalovirus exposure and HLA in healthy donors. Using immunoSEQ multiplex PCR, the repertoire was profiled, and TCRdb retains in-frame clones only, with some absent. The top ten hold around 1.9% of the sample, which has 85,000 to 130,000 clones, 88% seen once. The material sequenced was PBMCs. Receptors were obtained from a woman in her late teens or twenties in good health and CMV-seropositive. Both conserved end residues are part of each CDR3. A D gene is named only where the DNA matches it firmly. The size entry is marked missing in some rows and otherwise reads once, few, many or a size class.

CDR3 protein	CDR3 DNA	clone size	D gene	V gene	J gene
CASSVGYFELFF	TGTGCCAGTAGTGTCGGTTATTTTGAGCTGTTTTTT	-	-	TRBV19	TRBJ2-2
CASSLLDASGGELFF	TGTGCCAGCAGCCTCCTGGATGCGTCGGGCGGGGAGCTGTTTTTT	-	-	TRBV9	TRBJ2-2
CASSTRTGYSPLHF	TGTGCCAGCAGCACCCGGACAGGTTACTCACCCCTCCACTTT	-	TRBD1	TRBV5-6	TRBJ1-6
CASSLVPRDIQYF	TGTGCCAGCAGTCTCGTCCCGAGGGACATTCAGTACTTC	-	-	TRBV28	TRBJ2-4
CASSSSGGRGETQYF	TGTGCCAGCAGTTCTAGCGGGGGTCGGGGGGAGACCCAGTACTTC	-	TRBD2	TRBV6-5	TRBJ2-5
CSVLWRYEQYF	TGCAGCGTTCTGTGGCGGTACGAGCAGTACTTC	-	-	TRBV29-1	TRBJ2-7
CASSDSEDNEQFF	TGTGCCAGCAGTGACTCTGAGGACAATGAGCAGTTCTTC	once	-	TRBV6-4	TRBJ2-1
CASSSRTGLDGYTF	TGTGCCAGCAGCTCCCGGACAGGGCTGGATGGCTACACCTTC	-	TRBD1	TRBV11-2	TRBJ1-2
CASSPSAGADYNSPLHF	TGTGCCAGCAGTCCCTCCGCGGGGGCGGACTATAATTCACCCCTCCACTTT	-	-	TRBV27	TRBJ1-6
CASSLEQMNTEAFF	TGTGCCAGCAGTTTAGAACAGATGAACACTGAAGCTTTCTTT	-	-	TRBV6-5	TRBJ1-1